This TCR beta chain was sequenced in a study of CD8 T cells in Susac syndrome. The authors reverse transcribed roughly 0.5 to 1 ug RNA with random hexamers. TCRdb re-derived calls from the immunoSEQ multiplex PCR reads in MiXCR, one entry per CDR3 protein. The top ten clones hold around 0.15% of a sample with under 200,000 distinct CDR3 sequences, approximately 96% of them seen once. CDR3 size: 16 residues. The V end lost 1 base, the J end lost 2 bases, and 15 bases lay between the germline ends. Germline CDR1 reads SEHNR; CDR2 reads FQNEAQ (reference sequence). Sequenced material: CD8+ T cells from PBMCs. The chain joins TRBV7-9 to TRBJ2-7, with D possibly being TRBD1 (6 bases). The TCR comes from a human donor with multiple sclerosis. Here the CDR3 reads CASSLGDTIFTYEQYF. In nucleotides, the CDR3 is TGTGCCAGCAGCTTAGGGGACACCATTTTCACCTACGAGCAGTACTTC.